Listed here are 29 T cell receptor beta chains from one sample, sequenced in a study of shared clonotypes between healthy human individuals. The protocol was immunoSEQ multiplex PCR, while the TCRdb copy is restricted to in-frame clones and leaves out a portion. The sample consists of about 470,000 clones, about 85% of them appearing once. The sample comprised PBMCs. The receptor source for this set is a woman aged 40 to 50 in good health. Some clones in this sample may be carry-over from other donors' samples.

The sample holds a few counts of this clone. V and J are TRBV27 and TRBJ2-1; 10 bases map to TRBD2. V trimming: 4 bases; J trimming: 7 bases; junction bases outside the gene matches: 7. The CDR3 length is 15 residues. Germline V gives CDR1 MNHEY, CDR2 SMNVEV (reference sequence). In DNA, the CDR3 is TGTGCCAGCAGTTCAGGGACTAGCGACTTGAATGAGCAGTTCTTC. It codes for CASSSGTSDLNEQFF.

The gene calls are TRBV6-7 and TRBJ2-7; no reliable D call. TRBV6-7 is annotated as an ORF whose role is uncertain. V was shortened by 1 base and J by 5 bases, with 6 bases between the two germline ends. The CDR3 covers 12 residues. In nucleotides, the CDR3 is TGTGCCAGCAGTTACTTGGGTGACGAGCAGTACTTC. Its translation: CASSYLGDEQYF.

This chain connects TRBV4-1 to TRBJ2-5; D perhaps matches TRBD2 (5 bases). The end of the DNA is better explained by TRBJ2-7, so the J call may be wrong. The CDR3 is 16 residues long. Germline lookup yields CDR1 MGHRA and CDR2 YSYEKL. The CDR3 nucleotides read TGCGCCAGCAGCCAAGATCAGCGAGCGGCGTACTACGAGCAGTACTTC. Translation: CASSQDQRAAYYEQYF.

This chain's CDR3 is CASSGRGTDTQYF. CDR3 DNA sequence: TGTGCCAGCAGCGGTAGAGGCACAGATACGCAGTATTTT. The chain combines TRBV9 with TRBJ2-3; D is undetermined. The CDR3 has 13 residues. Germline CDR1 and CDR2: SGDLS and YYNGEE. Trimming cost V 3 bases and J 1 base, with 6 bases left between them.

This clone was counted at least ten times. The chain has TRBV5-1 and TRBJ2-7; no reliable D call. This CDR3 comprises 13 residues. Between the trimmed V and J ends, which lost 2 bases and 2 bases, there was a span of 8 bases. Germline-derived CDR1 and CDR2 are SGHRS and YFSETQ. In DNA, the CDR3 is TGCGCCAGCAGCTTTTCCACGCCCTACGAGCAGTACTTC. It encodes CASSFSTPYEQYF.

The V call is TRBV29-1, the J call TRBJ2-3, with 11 bases lining up with TRBD2. There are 15 residues in the CDR3. After removal of 3 bases from V and 6 bases from J, the junction contained 8 bases not matched to a gene. Germline values: CDR1 SQVTM, CDR2 ANQGSEA. Written as DNA, the CDR3 is TGCAGCGTTGATGGGACTAGCGGTGGGGTGGATACGCAGTATTTT. Protein product: CSVDGTSGGVDTQYF.

CDR3 nucleotides: TGCGCCAGCAGCTGGACAGGGGTCAATGAGCAGTTCTTC. This encodes CASSWTGVNEQFF. The J gene is TRBJ2-1, the V gene TRBV5-1; 9 bases are a match to TRBD1. Germline CDR1 SGHRS, CDR2 YFSETQ. J gave up 6 bases and V 3 bases, and 1 base lay outside the gene matches. This CDR3 has 13 amino acids.

The gene calls are TRBV16 and TRBJ2-7; perhaps D is TRBD1 or TRBD2 (5 bases each). The CDR3 is 16 amino acids. In germline, CDR1 is KGHSY, CDR2 FQNENV. Trimming removed 0 bases at V and 2 bases at J, with 14 bases between. CDR3 sequence: CASSQSGTGDPYEQYF. CDR3 in DNA: TGTGCCAGCAGCCAATCCGGGACCGGCGACCCCTACGAGCAGTACTTC.

The gene calls are TRBV11-2 and TRBJ2-5; D not resolved. The CDR3 is 14 amino acids. V was cut by 0 bases and J by 4 bases, with 9 bases left in between. Germline CDR1 and CDR2: SGHAT and FQNNGV. CDR3 in amino acids: CASSLDSWGETQYF. CDR3 in DNA: TGTGCCAGCAGCTTAGATTCCTGGGGAGAGACCCAGTACTTC.

The rearrangement uses TRBV7-9 and TRBJ2-5, with no clear D. Germline CDR1 reads SEHNR; CDR2 reads FQNEAQ (reference sequence). V lost 1 base to trimming and J lost 0 bases, with 12 bases between them. The CDR3 covers 16 residues. CDR3 loop: CASSLGLTLHQETQYF. The CDR3 DNA sequence: TGTGCCAGCAGCTTAGGGTTGACTCTCCACCAAGAGACCCAGTACTTC. The full variable domain, in which reference TRBV7-9 and TRBJ2-5 provide the parts outside the CDR3, is DTGVSQNPRHKITKRGQNVTFRCDPISEHNRLYWYRQTLGQGPEFLTYFQNEAQLEKSRLLSDRFSAERPKGSFSTLEIQRTEQGDSAMYLCASSLGLTLHQETQYFGPGTRLLVL.

This chain uses TRBV28 with TRBJ2-5; possible D gene TRBD2, 6 bases. Germline CDR1 is MDHEN and CDR2 is SYDVKM. The CDR3 is made up of 13 amino acids. Trimming took off 6 bases at V and 4 bases at J, with 12 bases between the two ends. CDR3 sequence reads: CASSSEGGETQYF. The CDR3 DNA follows: TGTGCCAGCAGCTCGGAGGGTGGAGAGACCCAGTACTTC.

The rearrangement uses TRBV2 and TRBJ1-1; TRBD1 aligns across 8 bases. Germline lookup yields CDR1 SNHLY and CDR2 FYNNEI. The CDR3 extends over 18 amino acids. V dropped 0 bases and J dropped 1; count of bases not matched to a gene: 10. This chain's CDR3 is CASSEASPTGAQNTEAFF. DNA of the CDR3: TGTGCCAGCAGTGAAGCGAGCCCGACAGGGGCCCAGAACACTGAAGCTTTCTTT.

The V call is TRBV28, the J call TRBJ2-7, with D perhaps matching TRBD2 (6 bases). There are 13 residues in the CDR3. CDR1 is MDHEN and CDR2 is SYDVKM in the germline V gene. V lost 4 bases, J lost 7 bases, and 14 bases lay in between. The chain's CDR3 is CASSSSIAVEQYF. DNA of the CDR3: TGTGCCAGCAGTTCCTCTATAGCGGTGGAGCAGTACTTC.

This clone came up a few times. This chain connects TRBV7-2 to TRBJ1-2; D gene uncertain. The CDR3 loop spans 15 amino acids. V lost 4 bases to trimming and J lost 5 bases, with 17 bases between them. Germline V gene lookup returns CDR1 SGHTA and CDR2 FQGNSA. This CDR3 reads CASSYSRSLAYGYTF. The CDR3 nucleotides are TGTGCCAGCAGCTACAGCAGGTCCCTCGCTTATGGCTACACCTTC.

V and J are TRBV19 and TRBJ2-7, with D tentatively TRBD2 (6 bases). The CDR3 length is 14 residues. Trimming shortened V by 5 bases and J by 5 bases, and 16 bases separated the two germline ends. The germline V gene encodes CDR1 LNHDA and CDR2 SQIVND (reference sequence). CDR3 nucleotide sequence: TGTGCCAGTAGTTTGGGCGGGATACTGAACGAGCAGTACTTC. This codes for CASSLGGILNEQYF.

J is TRBJ2-1 and V is TRBV5-1; TRBD2 aligns across 13 bases. With V trimmed by 4 bases and J by 4 bases, 8 bases remained unmatched. Germline CDR1 SGHRS, CDR2 YFSETQ. The CDR3 contains 17 residues. DNA for the CDR3: TGCGCCAGCAGCCAGGGACTAGCGGGACCCGGGTACAATGAGCAGTTCTTC. It specifies CASSQGLAGPGYNEQFF.

This clone has at least ten counts. The chain couples TRBV2 to TRBJ2-3, with no clear D. The CDR3 runs 12 residues. V lost 0 bases and J lost 6, with 4 bases in between. The germline V gene encodes CDR1 SNHLY and CDR2 FYNNEI. CDR3 bases: TGTGCCAGCAGTGAAGCCGGGGATACGCAGTATTTT. It translates to CASSEAGDTQYF.

The rearrangement links TRBV5-1 to TRBJ1-4, with TRBD1 matching 7 bases. The CDR3 covers 13 residues. With V trimmed by 6 bases and J by 5 bases, 4 bases remained unmatched. Germline V gene data show CDR1 as SGHRS and CDR2 as YFSETQ. The CDR3 reads CASTEGQNEKLFF. The CDR3 DNA is TGCGCCAGCACTGAGGGACAGAATGAAAAACTGTTTTTT.

The chain links TRBV2 to TRBJ1-4; TRBD1 might be the D (5 bases). The germline gives CDR1 SNHLY, CDR2 FYNNEI. Trimming left V 3 bases short and J 7 bases short, with 12 bases between. This CDR3 contains 14 residues. CDR3 in amino acids: CASSEGHPSEKLFF. The CDR3 bases are TGTGCCAGCAGTGAGGGGCATCCCTCTGAAAAACTGTTTTTT.

The CDR3 loop is CASSVGGRASVSGELFF. In DNA, the CDR3 is TGTGCCAGCAGCGTGGGCGGGAGGGCCTCTGTCTCCGGGGAGCTGTTTTTT. The chain uses TRBV9 and TRBJ2-2; 9 bases line up with TRBD2. This CDR3 spans 17 amino acids. With 2 bases clipped from V and 6 bases from J, the junction kept 11 bases outside the gene matches. The V gene's germline CDR1 is SGDLS and CDR2 YYNGEE.

In DNA form, the CDR3 reads TGCGCCAGCAGCCTACGACTAGTTGGGACAGATACGCAGTATTTT. Translating gives CASSLRLVGTDTQYF. The chain uses TRBV4-1 and TRBJ2-3, with a weak D call TRBD2 (6 bases). The CDR3 totals 15 residues. Trimming shortened V by 4 bases and J by 3 bases, and 14 bases separated the two germline ends. CDR1 and CDR2 from the germline V gene are MGHRA and YSYEKL.

This chain links TRBV10-2 with TRBJ2-7, with TRBD2 matching over 9 bases. V lost 3 bases to trimming and J lost 0 bases; unmatched junction nucleotides: 3. CDR1 is WSHSY, CDR2 SAAADI, per germline. This CDR3 has 15 amino acids. As DNA, the CDR3 is TGCGCCAGCAGTGACTATAGCGGGAGCTCCTACGAGCAGTACTTC. As protein: CASSDYSGSSYEQYF.

This clone was counted a single time. The rearrangement joins TRBV11-2 to TRBJ1-4, with D hard to call. The CDR3 totals 15 residues. From germline, CDR1 is SGHAT and CDR2 FQNNGV. V lost 0 bases to trimming and J lost 0 bases, with 5 bases between them. The CDR3 DNA is TGTGCCAGCAGCTTAGACAGCCCAACTAATGAAAAACTGTTTTTT. The encoded protein is CASSLDSPTNEKLFF. Based on the CDR3 plus reference TRBV11-2 and TRBJ1-4, the full variable domain is EAGVAQSPRYKIIEKRQSVAFWCNPISGHATLYWYQQILGQGPKLLIQFQNNGVVDDSQLPKDRFSAERLKGVDSTLKIQPAKLEDSAVYLCASSLDSPTNEKLFFGSGTQLSVL.

V and J are TRBV6-6 and TRBJ2-2, with D hard to call. V lost 6 bases, J lost 6 bases, and 8 bases lay in between. The CDR3 is 12 amino acids. Germline-derived CDR1 and CDR2 are MNHNY and SVGAGI (reference sequence). The CDR3 nucleotides are TGTGCCAGCAGCCGGTTTTCCGGGGAGCTGTTTTTT. Translated: CASSRFSGELFF.

A remark on this clone: Other DNA sequences from this sample encode an identical CDR3 as well. The gene calls are TRBV7-2 and TRBJ2-2; no clear D gene. This CDR3 comprises 15 residues. Trimming took 1 base from V and 2 from J, leaving 8 bases between them. In germline, CDR1 is SGHTA, CDR2 FQGNSA. The CDR3 DNA reads TGTGCCAGCAGCTTAGGGCAGCTCAACACCGGGGAGCTGTTTTTT. Its protein product is CASSLGQLNTGELFF. The entire variable domain, with the rest obtained from reference TRBV7-2 and TRBJ2-2, is as follows: GAGVSQSPSNKVTEKGKDVELRCDPISGHTALYWYRQSLGQGLEFLIYFQGNSAPDKSGLPSDRFSAERTGGSVSTLTIQRTQQEDSAVYLCASSLGQLNTGELFFGEGSRLTVL.

A few counts support this clone. The CDR3 coding sequence is TGCGCCAGCAGTGAGATTAGGGGCCGTTCCGAGCAGTACTTC. Translation: CASSEIRGRSEQYF. The chain couples TRBV10-1 to TRBJ2-7, with D perhaps matching TRBD1 (5 bases). V dropped 2 bases and J dropped 6 bases, with 14 bases sitting between them. This CDR3 has 14 amino acids. Germline CDR1 is WNHNN and CDR2 is SYGVQD (reference sequence).

V and J are TRBV28 and TRBJ2-7; 12 positions agree with TRBD2. The length of the CDR3 is 17 residues. Germline V CDR1 and CDR2: MDHEN, SYDVKM. Trimming took 4 bases from V and 0 from J; bases not matched to a gene: 7. CDR3 protein: CASSSPATSGSSYEQYF. In nucleotides, the CDR3 is TGTGCCAGCAGTTCACCGGCGACTAGCGGGAGCTCCTACGAGCAGTACTTC.

The chain employs TRBV15 and TRBJ2-1; a possible D gene is TRBD2 (5 bases). The CDR3 consists of 15 residues. From germline, CDR1 is LNHNV and CDR2 YYDKDF (reference sequence). With 0 bases removed from V and 8 bases from J, the gap between germline ends came to 14 bases. CDR3 coding DNA: TGTGCCACCAGCAGAGATCGGGTAGCGAGCGATGAGCAGTTCTTC. Translating gives CATSRDRVASDEQFF.

The chain carries TRBV21-1 and TRBJ1-5; the D call TRBD1 from the table was never checked on the DNA. TRBV21-1 is termed a pseudogene. The CDR3 consists of 18 residues. The CDR3 DNA reads TGTGCCAGCAGCAAACCTTTCAGGCAGAGCCATAGCAATCAGCCCCAGCATTTT. Protein: CASSKPFRQSHSNQPQHF.